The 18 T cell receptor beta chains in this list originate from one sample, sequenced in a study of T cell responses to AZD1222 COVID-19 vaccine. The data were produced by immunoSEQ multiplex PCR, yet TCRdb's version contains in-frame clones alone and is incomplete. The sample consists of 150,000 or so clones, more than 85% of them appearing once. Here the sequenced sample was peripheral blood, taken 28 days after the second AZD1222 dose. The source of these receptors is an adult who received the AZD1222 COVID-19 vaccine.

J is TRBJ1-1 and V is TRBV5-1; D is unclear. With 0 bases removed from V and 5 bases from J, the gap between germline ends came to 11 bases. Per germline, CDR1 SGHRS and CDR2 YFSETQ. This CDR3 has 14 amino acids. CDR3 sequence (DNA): TGCGCCAGCAGCTTGGCGGGTAGTCGAACTGAAGCTTTCTTT. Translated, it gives CASSLAGSRTEAFF.

CDR3 sequence: CASSFYRDDVNYGYTF. For the CDR3, the DNA is TGTGCCAGCAGCTTCTACAGGGACGATGTAAACTATGGCTACACCTTC. The genes are TRBV5-6 and TRBJ1-2; a weak D match, TRBD1 (6 bases). Germline loops: CDR1 SGHDT, CDR2 YYEEEE. V lost 2 bases and J 2 bases, leaving 16 bases between the germline ends. The CDR3 length is 16 residues.

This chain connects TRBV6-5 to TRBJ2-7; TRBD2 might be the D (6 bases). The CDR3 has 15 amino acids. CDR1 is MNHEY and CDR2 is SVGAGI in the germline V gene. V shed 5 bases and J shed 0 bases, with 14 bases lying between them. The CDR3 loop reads CASSTRTGDSYEQYF. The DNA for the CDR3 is TGTGCCAGCAGTACTCGGACGGGGGACTCCTACGAGCAGTACTTC.

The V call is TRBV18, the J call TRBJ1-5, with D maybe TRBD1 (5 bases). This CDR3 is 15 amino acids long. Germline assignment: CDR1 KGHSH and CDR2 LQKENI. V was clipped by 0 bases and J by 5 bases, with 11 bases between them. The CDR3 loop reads CASSPPEGRDQPQHF. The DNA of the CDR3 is TGTGCCAGCTCACCACCGGAGGGGCGCGATCAGCCCCAGCATTTT.

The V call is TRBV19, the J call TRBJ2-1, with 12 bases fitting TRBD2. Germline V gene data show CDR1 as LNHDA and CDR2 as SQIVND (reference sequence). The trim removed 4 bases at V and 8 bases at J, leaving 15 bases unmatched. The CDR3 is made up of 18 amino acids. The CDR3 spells CASSRQLAGGRAIDEQFF. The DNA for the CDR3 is TGTGCCAGTAGTAGACAACTAGCGGGGGGCCGAGCTATCGATGAGCAGTTCTTC.

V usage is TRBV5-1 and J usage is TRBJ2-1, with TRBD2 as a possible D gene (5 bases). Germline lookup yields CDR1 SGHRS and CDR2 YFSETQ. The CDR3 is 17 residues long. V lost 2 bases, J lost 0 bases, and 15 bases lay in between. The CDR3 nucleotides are TGCGCCAGCAGCTTTAGCGTCGAGCGTAGCTCCTACAATGAGCAGTTCTTC. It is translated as CASSFSVERSSYNEQFF.

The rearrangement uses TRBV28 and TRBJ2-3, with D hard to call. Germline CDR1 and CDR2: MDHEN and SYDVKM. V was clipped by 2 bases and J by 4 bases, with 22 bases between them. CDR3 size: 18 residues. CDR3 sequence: CASSLGGFPGSIADTQYF. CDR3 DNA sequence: TGTGCCAGCAGTTTAGGTGGTTTTCCAGGATCTATTGCAGATACGCAGTATTTT.

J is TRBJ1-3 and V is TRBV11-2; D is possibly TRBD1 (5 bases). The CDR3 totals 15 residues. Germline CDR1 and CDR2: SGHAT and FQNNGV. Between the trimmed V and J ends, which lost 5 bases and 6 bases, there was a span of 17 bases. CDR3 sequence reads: CASSRGQGFLNTIYF. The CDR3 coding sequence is TGTGCCAGCAGCCGAGGGCAGGGTTTCTTAAACACCATATATTTT.

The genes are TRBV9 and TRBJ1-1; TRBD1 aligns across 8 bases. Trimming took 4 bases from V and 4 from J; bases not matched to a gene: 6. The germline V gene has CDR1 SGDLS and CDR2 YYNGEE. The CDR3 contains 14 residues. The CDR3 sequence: CASSITGGGTEAFF. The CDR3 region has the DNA TGTGCCAGCAGCATAACAGGGGGTGGCACTGAAGCTTTCTTT.

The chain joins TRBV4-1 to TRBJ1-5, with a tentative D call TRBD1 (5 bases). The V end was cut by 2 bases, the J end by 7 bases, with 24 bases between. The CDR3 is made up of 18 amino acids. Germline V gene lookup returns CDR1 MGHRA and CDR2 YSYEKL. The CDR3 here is CASSQLSGARDYAQPQHF. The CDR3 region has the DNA TGCGCCAGCAGCCAATTAAGCGGTGCGCGGGACTATGCCCAGCCCCAGCATTTT.

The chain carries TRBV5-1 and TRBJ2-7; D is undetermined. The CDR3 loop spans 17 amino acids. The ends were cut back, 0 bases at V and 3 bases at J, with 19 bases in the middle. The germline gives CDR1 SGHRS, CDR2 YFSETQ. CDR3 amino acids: CASSLGAAGGVLYEQYF. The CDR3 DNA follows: TGCGCCAGCAGCTTGGGCGCCGCCGGTGGGGTTCTCTACGAGCAGTACTTC.

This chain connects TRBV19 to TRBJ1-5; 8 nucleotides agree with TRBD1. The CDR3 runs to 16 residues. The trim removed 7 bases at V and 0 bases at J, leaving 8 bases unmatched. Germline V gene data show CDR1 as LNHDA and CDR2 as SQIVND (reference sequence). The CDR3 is CASTMGQVPSNQPQHF. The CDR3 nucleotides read TGTGCCAGTACTATGGGACAGGTCCCTAGCAATCAGCCCCAGCATTTT.

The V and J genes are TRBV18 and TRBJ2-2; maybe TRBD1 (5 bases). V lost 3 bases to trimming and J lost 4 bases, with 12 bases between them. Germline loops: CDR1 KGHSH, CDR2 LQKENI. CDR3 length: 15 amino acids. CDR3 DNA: TGTGCCAGCTCACCCTCCCAGGGTGGCACCGGGGAGCTGTTTTTT. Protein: CASSPSQGGTGELFF.

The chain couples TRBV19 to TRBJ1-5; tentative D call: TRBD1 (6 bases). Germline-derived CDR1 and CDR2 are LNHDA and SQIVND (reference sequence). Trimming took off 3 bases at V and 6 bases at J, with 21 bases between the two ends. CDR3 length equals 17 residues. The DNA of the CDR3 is TGTGCCAGTAGTATCGACGGCATAGGGGGGCGGCTTCAGCCCCAGCATTTT. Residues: CASSIDGIGGRLQPQHF.

The CDR3 DNA is TGTGCCAGCCTCCAGCGGGCAGGAGAGACCCAGTACTTC. Its translation is CASLQRAGETQYF. The rearrangement uses TRBV7-2 and TRBJ2-5, with a weak D call TRBD2 (6 bases). Looked up from germline, CDR1 is SGHTA and CDR2 is FQGNSA. Trimming shortened V by 8 bases and J by 4 bases, and 14 bases separated the two germline ends. The CDR3 covers 13 residues.

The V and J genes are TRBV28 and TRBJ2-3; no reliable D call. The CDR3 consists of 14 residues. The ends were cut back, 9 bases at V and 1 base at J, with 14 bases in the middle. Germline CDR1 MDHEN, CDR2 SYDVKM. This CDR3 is CASESGQGTDTQYF. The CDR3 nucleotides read TGTGCCAGTGAGAGTGGGCAGGGCACAGATACGCAGTATTTT.

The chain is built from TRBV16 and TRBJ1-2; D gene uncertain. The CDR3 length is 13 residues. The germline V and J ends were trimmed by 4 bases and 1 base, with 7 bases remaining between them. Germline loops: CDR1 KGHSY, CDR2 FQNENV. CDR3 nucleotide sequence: TGTGCCAGCAGCCCAGTACTTAACTATGGCTACACCTTC. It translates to CASSPVLNYGYTF.

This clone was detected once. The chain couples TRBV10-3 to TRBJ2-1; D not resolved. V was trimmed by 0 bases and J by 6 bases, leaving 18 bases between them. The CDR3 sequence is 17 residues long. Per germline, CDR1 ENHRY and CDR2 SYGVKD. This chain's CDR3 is CAISESPEAPESNEQFF. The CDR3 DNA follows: TGTGCCATCAGTGAGTCTCCTGAAGCACCCGAGAGCAATGAGCAGTTCTTC.